This passage covers 2 T cell receptor beta chains from one sample sequenced in a study of blood T cell repertoires in COVID-19. Produced via immunoSEQ multiplex PCR; TCRdb's table is partial and in-frame only. This table holds 97,000 or so clones, about 90% found once. The sample taken for sequencing was peripheral blood. These receptors all come from a woman aged 45-60 years with COVID-19, enrolled during active disease.

The chain combines TRBV19 with TRBJ2-1; D unclear. The CDR3 extends over 13 amino acids. Germline assignment: CDR1 LNHDA and CDR2 SQIVND (reference sequence). V dropped 6 bases and J dropped 7 bases, with 13 bases sitting between them. The CDR3: CASSMGPLNEQFF. The CDR3 coding sequence is TGTGCCAGTAGCATGGGCCCCCTTAATGAGCAGTTCTTC.

This chain joins TRBV7-9 and TRBJ2-7, with a tentative D call TRBD1 (6 bases). The CDR3 has 14 residues. Trimming stripped 1 base from V and 3 bases from J, with 10 bases between. CDR1 is SEHNR and CDR2 is FQNEAQ in the germline V gene (reference sequence). CDR3 sequence (DNA): TGTGCCAGCAGCTTAGGGACAGACAGCTACGAGCAGTACTTC. The encoded protein is CASSLGTDSYEQYF.